The 11 T cell receptor beta chains given below trace back to one sample, sequenced in a study of CD8+ T cells in alopecia areata. Investigators isolated RNA and reverse transcribed it into cDNA to act as the sequencing template. The repertoire was sequenced with immunoSEQ multiplex PCR; TCRdb's copy has only in-frame clones and lacks some. The top ten clones hold about 1.7% of a sample with 180,000 or so clones, roughly 59% of them seen once. The sample was CD4+ T cells sorted from blood, taken at week 0. The origin of the receptors is a human donor with alopecia areata.

This rearrangement joins TRBV11-2 to TRBJ1-4, with TRBD1 matching over 11 bases. The germline V gene encodes CDR1 SGHAT and CDR2 FQNNGV. V shed 6 bases, J shed 7 bases, and the junction held 10 bases outside the gene matches. CDR3 length equals 16 residues. The CDR3 bases are TGTGCCAGCAGTTGGACAGGGGGCCGGTTGGGTGAAAAACTGTTTTTT. Translated: CASSWTGGRLGEKLFF.

A few counts support this clone. The chain joins TRBV30 to TRBJ1-4, with 7 nucleotides matching TRBD1. Unmatched junction bases numbered 9, after V lost 3 bases and J lost 5 bases. The CDR3 covers 15 residues. Germline V lookup: CDR1 GTSNPN, CDR2 SVGIG (reference sequence). In DNA, the CDR3 is TGTGCCTGGAGGGTCGGTGACAGGGCGAATGAAAAACTGTTTTTT. The encoded protein is CAWRVGDRANEKLFF.

The V gene is TRBV25-1, the J gene TRBJ1-1; the match to TRBD1 covers 9 bases. The CDR3 extends over 15 amino acids. V dropped 6 bases and J dropped 5; count of bases not matched to a gene: 10. Germline assignment: CDR1 MGHDK and CDR2 SYGVNS. DNA of the CDR3: TGTGCCAGCAGCGTGATACAGGGGGCGAGGACTGAAGCTTTCTTT. Encoded protein: CASSVIQGARTEAFF.

This clone was counted between two and nine times. The V gene is TRBV27, the J gene TRBJ2-7, with a possible D match to TRBD1 (6 bases). V dropped 4 bases and J dropped 5 bases, with 18 bases sitting between them. Germline values: CDR1 MNHEY, CDR2 SMNVEV (reference sequence). The CDR3 has 15 amino acids. The CDR3 spells CASSSPQQGIHEQYF. In nucleotides, the CDR3 is TGTGCCAGCAGTTCACCCCAACAGGGTATCCACGAGCAGTACTTC.

The chain uses TRBV29-1 and TRBJ1-1; D ambiguous. V was clipped by 4 bases and J by 6 bases, with 12 bases between them. This CDR3 comprises 12 residues. CDR1 is SQVTM, CDR2 ANQGSEA, per germline. The CDR3 nucleotides read TGCAGCGTTGCCGGGTCTTGGGCTGAAGCTTTCTTT. This translates into CSVAGSWAEAFF.

The DNA for the CDR3 is TGCGCCAGCAGAATCGACAGGATCTCCTACGAGCAGTACTTC. Its translation is CASRIDRISYEQYF. The chain combines TRBV5-1 with TRBJ2-7, with D perhaps TRBD1 (6 bases). The V gene's germline CDR1 is SGHRS and CDR2 YFSETQ. The CDR3 runs 14 residues. V dropped 5 bases and J dropped 0 bases, with 12 bases sitting between them. The full variable domain, its missing parts supplied by reference TRBV5-1 and TRBJ2-7, is KAGVTQTPRYLIKTRGQQVTLSCSPISGHRSVSWYQQTPGQGLQFLFEYFSETQRNKGNFPGRFSGRQFSNSRSEMNVSTLELGDSALYLCASRIDRISYEQYFGPGTRLTVT.

The V call is TRBV14, the J call TRBJ1-2, with 7 nucleotides matching TRBD1. The germline gives CDR1 SGHDN, CDR2 FVKESK. Trimming took 1 base from V and 8 from J; bases not matched to a gene: 16. This CDR3 has 17 residues. The CDR3 region is CASSQAGSGQAGVGYTF. CDR3 sequence (DNA): TGTGCCAGCAGCCAAGCGGGTTCTGGACAGGCGGGAGTAGGCTACACCTTC.

V and J are TRBV7-6 and TRBJ2-7; D is tentatively TRBD1 or TRBD2 (7 bases each). CDR1 is SGHVS, CDR2 FNYEAQ, per germline. This CDR3 is built from 15 residues. V lost 5 bases to trimming and J lost 0 bases, with 14 bases between them. CDR3 bases: TGTGCCAGCAGCCCAGCGGGGACAGCCTCCTACGAGCAGTACTTC. Encoded protein: CASSPAGTASYEQYF.

V usage is TRBV6-5 and J usage is TRBJ2-2; D is perhaps TRBD1 (5 bases). The CDR3 has 15 amino acids. Germline CDR1 is MNHEY and CDR2 is SVGAGI. Trimming took 6 bases from V and 0 from J, leaving 11 bases between them. This CDR3 is CASRRQTSNTGELFF. The CDR3 coding sequence is TGTGCCAGCAGGAGACAGACTTCGAACACCGGGGAGCTGTTTTTT.

The chain is built from TRBV5-4 and TRBJ2-5; D ambiguous. There are 14 residues in the CDR3. V lost 2 bases to trimming and J lost 0 bases, with 8 bases between them. From germline, CDR1 is SGHNT and CDR2 YYREEE (reference sequence). CDR3 residues: CASSFWSYQETQYF. The CDR3 nucleotides read TGTGCCAGCAGCTTTTGGTCTTACCAAGAGACCCAGTACTTC.

The chain is built from TRBV15 and TRBJ1-5; 7 bases match TRBD1. The CDR3 spans 15 residues. Unmatched junction bases numbered 5, after V lost 0 bases and J lost 6 bases. Germline-derived CDR1 and CDR2 are LNHNV and YYDKDF (reference sequence). The CDR3 region is CATSRDRQGGQPQHF. In DNA, the CDR3 is TGTGCCACCAGCAGAGATCGACAGGGAGGTCAGCCCCAGCATTTT.